One sample yielded the 7 T cell receptor beta chains listed below, sequenced in a study of T cells in Graves' hyperthyroidism and ophthalmopathy. What was amplified from RNA transcripts were TCR beta CDR3 regions. HTBI primers were employed in a first-round RT-PCR of the TCR CDR3. TCRdb analysed the multiplex PCR reads with MiXCR anew, one entry per CDR3 protein. The sample holds some 600,000 distinct CDR3 sequences; roughly 13% are singletons and the top ten take almost 6%. The sample consisted of blood. All receptors derive from a young woman with Graves' hyperthyroidism that later progressed to Graves' ophthalmopathy.

This clonotype came up many times. The V call is TRBV12-3 or TRBV12-4, the J call TRBJ1-1, with 7 bases matching TRBD1. V shed 6 bases, J shed 2 bases, and the junction held 6 bases outside the gene matches. The CDR3 runs 14 residues. DNA of the CDR3: TGTGCCAGCAGGATAACAGGGGAAAACACTGAAGCTTTCTTT. Its translation: CASRITGENTEAFF.

This clonotype occurred many times. The V gene is TRBV18, the J gene TRBJ2-2, with D possibly TRBD1 on 6 matching bases. The CDR3 loop spans 16 amino acids. Trimming stripped 3 bases from V and 4 bases from J, with 15 bases between. CDR1 and CDR2 (germline): KGHSH, LQKENI. DNA for the CDR3: TGTGCCAGCTCACCGACTCAGGGGACGGGCACCGGGGAGCTGTTTTTT. Translated, it gives CASSPTQGTGTGELFF.

This clonotype turned up a few times. This chain connects TRBV30 to TRBJ2-1; D remains ambiguous. This CDR3 has 15 residues. The germline V and J ends were trimmed by 3 bases and 9 bases, with 21 bases remaining between them. The V gene's germline CDR1 is GTSNPN and CDR2 SVGIG (reference sequence). The CDR3 nucleotides are TGTGCCTGGAGCCGCACCGACCCGATGCCGGGTGAGCAGTTCTTC. Amino acids: CAWSRTDPMPGEQFF.

Ten or more counts support this clonotype. The J gene is TRBJ2-1, the V gene TRBV20-1, with 8 bases aligning to TRBD2. Germline loops: CDR1 DFQATT, CDR2 SNEGSKA (reference sequence). CDR3 size: 14 residues. Trimming at V came to 5 bases and at J to 7 bases, leaving 10 bases not matched to a gene. The CDR3 protein is CSAPKRENSNEQFF. CDR3 DNA sequence: TGCAGTGCTCCCAAGCGGGAGAATAGTAATGAGCAGTTCTTC.

The chain has TRBV24-1 and TRBJ2-5; 9 bases match TRBD1. Germline CDR1 is KGHDR and CDR2 is SFDVKD. The CDR3 contains 16 residues. V lost 4 bases and J lost 4; bases outside the gene matches: 9. The CDR3 DNA reads TGTGCCACCAGTGAGGGGGGACAGGGATTAGGAGAGACCCAGTACTTC. Amino acids: CATSEGGQGLGETQYF.

This clonotype was detected ten times or more. The chain links TRBV9 to TRBJ1-5; 8 bases match TRBD1. V trimming: 3 bases; J trimming: 0 bases; junction bases outside the gene matches: 5. CDR3 length: 16 residues. Germline CDR1 is SGDLS and CDR2 is YYNGEE. The CDR3 DNA sequence: TGTGCCAGCAGCGGGGGGACAGGTGATAGCAATCAGCCCCAGCATTTT. This gives the protein CASSGGTGDSNQPQHF. Supplemented by reference TRBV9 and TRBJ1-5, the full variable domain reads DSGVTQTPKHLITATGQRVTLRCSPRSGDLSVYWYQQSLDQGLQFLIQYYNGEERAKGNILERFSAQQFPDLHSELNLSSLELGDSALYFCASSGGTGDSNQPQHFGDGTRLSIL.

The chain has TRBV29-1 and TRBJ2-7; TRBD2 matches 8 bases. The CDR3 runs to 13 residues. The V gene's germline CDR1 is SQVTM and CDR2 ANQGSEA. V gave up 7 bases and J gave up 5 bases; unmatched junction bases: 10. The CDR3 DNA reads as TGCAGCGCGGAGGGCGGGAGGACAAACGAGCAGTACTTC. Protein: CSAEGGRTNEQYF.